The rows below give T cell receptor beta chains drawn from one sample of a study of CD8 T cells in Susac syndrome. TCRdb redid the calling of the immunoSEQ multiplex PCR reads with MiXCR, one entry per CDR3 protein. The sample records over 300,000 distinct CDR3 sequences, 92% being singletons. The sequenced sample was CD4+ T cells from PBMCs. These receptors all come from a human donor with multiple sclerosis. Both conserved end residues are part of each CDR3. Fields, in order: V gene, J gene, D gene, CDR3 DNA, CDR3 protein. A D gene is named only where the DNA matches it firmly.

>TRBV6-7|TRBJ2-1|TRBD2
TGTGCCAGCAGTTACGCACTAGCGGACCCCTACAATGAGCAGTTCTTC
CASSYALADPYNEQFF
>TRBV5-1|TRBJ2-7|.
TGCGCCAGCAGCTGGGCACTGGGGGACGAGCAGTACTTC
CASSWALGDEQYF
>TRBV7-2|TRBJ2-3|.
TGTGCCAGCGGCGGGTTTAGCACAGATACGCAGTATTTT
CASGGFSTDTQYF
>TRBV29-1|TRBJ2-3|TRBD2
TGCAGCGTTGAGTCTCGGCGGGAGTCGGGTACGCAGTATTTT
CSVESRRESGTQYF
>TRBV5-1|TRBJ2-3|TRBD2
TGCGCCAGCAGCTTGGTAGCGGGCAGCACAGATACGCAGTATTTT
CASSLVAGSTDTQYF
>TRBV7-9|TRBJ1-1|.
TGTGCCAGCAGCCTAGATGGGGCTGAAGCTTTCTTT
CASSLDGAEAFF
>TRBV27|TRBJ2-7|TRBD1
TGTGCCAGCGCAGAGTGGGACAGCTACGAGCAGTACTTC
CASAEWDSYEQYF
>TRBV6-5|TRBJ2-7|.
TGTGCCAGCAGTTACCGCGGGACAGATTGGGCCTACGAGCAGTACTTC
CASSYRGTDWAYEQYF
>TRBV12-3/TRBV12-4|TRBJ1-1|TRBD1
TGTGCCAGCAGTTTCGGACAGGACCGAGCTTTCTTT
CASSFGQDRAFF
>TRBV5-1|TRBJ2-7|.
TGCGCCAGCAGCTTTGGGACGCTGGCCTCCTACGAGCAGTACTTC
CASSFGTLASYEQYF
>TRBV7-9|TRBJ2-5|TRBD1
TGTGCCAGCAGTCCTAGGAACCTCCGGGACAGGGGTGAGGAGACCCAGTACTTC
CASSPRNLRDRGEETQYF
>TRBV12-3/TRBV12-4|TRBJ2-3|.
TGTGCCAGCAGCCAACCCGGGACCGGCGTGGGTCGGGATGCAGATACGCAGTATTTT
CASSQPGTGVGRDADTQYF